These T cell receptor beta chains were read from a single sample in a study of T cell clones after liver transplantation. Measured with immunoSEQ multiplex PCR; TCRdb has only the in-frame clones, and not every one. The table lists around 60,000 clones, 71% of them singletons, with 15% in the top ten. The material was CD4+ T cells from blood, obtained before liver transplant. These receptors were taken from a human donor who received a liver transplant. CDR3s include the opening cysteine and the closing phenylalanine or tryptophan. The D gene is left open where the match is weak. Clone size is stated in some rows and not others, as once, few, many or a class when expanded.

abundance	j_gene	v_gene	d_gene	CDR3aa	CDR3nt
.	TRBJ2-2	TRBV2	.	CASSPLQGPGELFF	TGTGCCAGCAGCCCCCTACAGGGCCCCGGGGAGCTGTTTTTT
.	TRBJ1-2	TRBV11-2	TRBD1	CASSLDGRGAYGYTF	TGTGCCAGCAGCTTAGACGGCAGGGGGGCCTATGGCTACACCTTC
.	TRBJ1-5	TRBV19	.	CATNSRALQPQHF	TGTGCCACCAATTCCAGGGCCCTTCAGCCCCAGCATTTT
.	TRBJ1-3	TRBV9	TRBD1	CASSIPGQGSGNTIYF	TGTGCCAGCAGCATCCCCGGACAGGGATCTGGAAACACCATATATTTT
many	TRBJ1-2	TRBV30	.	CAWSATVIYGYTF	TGTGCCTGGAGTGCCACAGTTATTTATGGCTACACCTTC
.	TRBJ2-5	TRBV6-6	.	CASSHRDIQETQYF	TGTGCCAGCAGTCACCGGGACATTCAAGAGACCCAGTACTTC
.	TRBJ2-2	TRBV12-5	TRBD2	CASGLGLAVNTGELFF	TGTGCTAGTGGCCTGGGACTAGCGGTCAACACCGGGGAGCTGTTTTTT
.	TRBJ1-2	TRBV7-2	TRBD1	CASSPDRGEVGYTF	TGTGCCAGCAGCCCCGACAGGGGCGAAGTTGGCTACACCTTC
medium-sized	TRBJ1-4	TRBV15	.	CATSRAPNEKLFF	TGTGCCACCAGCAGAGCTCCGAATGAAAAACTGTTTTTT
.	TRBJ2-7	TRBV18	TRBD2	CASSGLAGSSYEQYF	TGTGCCAGCTCGGGGCTAGCGGGGTCCTCCTACGAGCAGTACTTC
.	TRBJ1-1	TRBV11-3	.	CASSLDRNTEAFF	TGTGCCAGCAGCTTAGACCGGAACACTGAAGCTTTCTTT
.	TRBJ1-6	TRBV25-1	.	CASSEGAAQHSPLHF	TGTGCCAGCAGTGAAGGAGCGGCCCAACATTCACCCCTCCACTTT
many	TRBJ1-2	TRBV7-9	.	CASSFGAYGYTF	TGTGCCAGCAGCTTCGGTGCTTATGGCTACACCTTC
.	TRBJ2-2	TRBV11-2	TRBD1	CASSRRGTANTGELFF	TGTGCCAGCAGTCGAAGGGGGACAGCCAACACCGGGGAGCTGTTTTTT
few	TRBJ2-3	TRBV28	.	CASSLDGTDTQYF	TGTGCCAGCAGTCTAGACGGTACAGATACGCAGTATTTT
.	TRBJ1-1	TRBV14	TRBD1	CASSNQGGTEAFF	TGTGCCAGCAGCAACCAGGGGGGCACTGAAGCTTTCTTT
.	TRBJ2-7	TRBV23-1	.	CASSQSGEDLPYEQYF	TGCGCCAGCAGTCAATCGGGGGAGGACTTACCCTACGAGCAGTACTTC
.	TRBJ1-6	TRBV6-5	TRBD1	CASSRDRDYNSPLHF	TGTGCCAGCAGTAGGGACAGGGACTATAATTCACCCCTCCACTTT